The present T cell receptor (beta chain) was sequenced within a study of cytomegalovirus exposure and HLA in healthy donors (dated by TCRdb to 2017 to 2019). Describing the broader study: A later analysis indicated that the 120 or so validation repertoires were generated on the platform also employed for the roughly 720 repertoires of the first cohort. The aim of the study was to test whether cataloging public T cell receptors could identify signatures of past pathogen exposure. Besides the first cohort of approximately 670 subjects, a separate validation cohort made up of over 100 different subjects was used. High-throughput TCR immunosequencing, statistical association of individual TCRs with disease status, and machine learning were combined to predict cytomegalovirus infection status. Here is what the overall study found, with its caveats: In vitro tests confirmed that a few of the cytomegalovirus-associated TCR beta chains recognize cytomegalovirus antigens. A total of around 150 TCR beta chains were listed by the study as associated with cytomegalovirus. Most TCR sequences were observed very rarely across donors, whereas some public TCRs were present in many individuals. Cytomegalovirus status was reported to be diagnosed by the classifier with high specificity and sensitivity in both the original and validation cohorts. A later analysis found that TCRs clustered in the first cohort also tended to co-occur in the 110 or so validation repertoires, with 94% of cluster scores above 0. A later analysis lacked HLA typing for the validation cohort, so it scored co-occurrence in that cohort across all 110 or so repertoires. The authors suggested that the approach could potentially be extended to other disease states and immunological phenotypes.

Donors formed part of the validation cohort, which comprised 120 or so subjects and was distinct from the first cohort of 666 subjects. Germline trimming: 0 bases from V, 5 bases from J; junction bases outside gene matches: 7. The CDR3 covers 16 residues, taking in both the cysteine and the phenylalanine. CDR3 DNA is the only sequence kept; it has 48 bases, read in frame from the first base. Taken from the germline V gene (reference sequence), the CDR1 and CDR2 loops are LNHNV and YYDKDF. Comments on this clone: It lacks a known antigen. Nothing much larger sits one base from this clone, and base qualities are not available.

The library was produced with the immunoSEQ multiplex PCR assay. The paper's processing steps were these. A statistical classification framework was built to diagnose cytomegalovirus status from the catalog of TCR beta chain sequences. The clones in this table, taken by TCRdb from immuneACCESS, are in-frame only. Not every clone is retained; where verified, under half of the shortfall comes from an unresolved V gene, and the cause of the rest is unknown. The V and J calls and clone size come from that table; D and trimming were worked out from the DNA. The sample data list roughly 140,000 clones, and approximately 86% of these were observed just once. Jointly, the top ten make up approximately 8% of the sample.

This receptor chain uses TRBV15 and TRBJ2-1, and 7 bases in between align with TRBD1. This TCR derives from a woman younger than 35 in good health and CMV-seropositive. Sequenced input: PBMCs. The DNA sequence is TGTGCCACCAGCAGAGATCTGGAGACAGGGCACAATGAGCAGTTCTTC. This yields the protein CATSRDLETGHNEQFF.